This is a list of T cell receptor beta chains from one sample in a study of T cell responses to AZD1222 COVID-19 vaccine. The table came from immunoSEQ multiplex PCR; TCRdb's copy has only in-frame clones and leaves some out. The sample contains over 150,000 clones, 75% to 90% of which appear only once. The sample was peripheral blood, taken on day 0 of AZD1222 vaccination. Receptor source: an adult in good health. CDR3s include the opening cysteine and the closing phenylalanine or tryptophan. D genes are given only for firm matches. Expanded clones are given a class, and other clones once, few, many or no size at all.

v_gene	abundance	d_gene	j_gene	CDR3aa	CDR3nt
TRBV5-1	-	-	TRBJ1-2	CASSLEGRAESYGYTF	TGCGCCAGCAGCTTGGAAGGCAGGGCTGAAAGCTATGGCTACACCTTC
TRBV7-6	-	TRBD1	TRBJ1-1	CASSLVSAGGTTEAFF	TGTGCCAGCAGCTTAGTGTCGGCAGGGGGTACCACTGAAGCTTTCTTT
TRBV7-8	-	-	TRBJ2-2	CASKKGSWNTGELFF	TGTGCCAGCAAAAAAGGGAGCTGGAACACCGGGGAGCTGTTTTTT
TRBV11-2	-	-	TRBJ2-3	CASSLVYDTQYF	TGTGCCAGCAGCTTAGTATATGATACGCAGTATTTT
TRBV5-3	-	TRBD1	TRBJ1-5	CARSLGAGGAGQPQHF	TGTGCCAGAAGCTTGGGGGCAGGGGGCGCGGGACAGCCCCAGCATTTT
TRBV5-1	once	TRBD1	TRBJ2-3	CASRGQGAGDTQYF	TGCGCCAGCAGGGGACAGGGGGCAGGAGATACGCAGTATTTT
TRBV5-5	-	-	TRBJ2-4	CASSSQLAKNIQYF	TGTGCCAGCAGCTCCCAACTAGCCAAAAACATTCAGTACTTC
TRBV10-2	-	-	TRBJ1-6	CASSPPGAGSSPLHF	TGCGCCAGCAGTCCCCCTGGGGCCGGTAGTTCACCCCTCCACTTT
TRBV11-2	-	TRBD2	TRBJ2-2	CASSFLGTSGGTGYGELFF	TGTGCCAGCAGCTTCCTCGGGACTAGCGGGGGTACTGGTTACGGGGAGCTGTTTTTT
TRBV12-3/TRBV12-4	-	-	TRBJ2-5	CASSSRVKETQYF	TGTGCCAGCAGTTCCAGGGTTAAGGAGACCCAGTACTTC
TRBV5-5	once	TRBD1	TRBJ1-5	CASSQGQGGQPQHF	TGTGCCAGCAGCCAGGGACAGGGCGGTCAGCCCCAGCATTTT
TRBV6-6	-	-	TRBJ1-2	CASSYSYRVLGYTF	TGTGCCAGCAGTTACTCGTACAGGGTTCTTGGCTACACCTTC
TRBV4-1	-	TRBD1	TRBJ2-5	CASSPGQGQETQYF	TGCGCCAGCAGCCCGGGACAGGGACAAGAGACCCAGTACTTC
TRBV5-1	-	-	TRBJ1-3	CASSLEHQSAGNTIYF	TGCGCCAGCAGCTTGGAGCACCAATCCGCTGGAAACACCATATATTTT
TRBV30	-	-	TRBJ2-1	CAWTPGGNEQFF	TGTGCCTGGACTCCCGGGGGCAATGAGCAGTTCTTC
TRBV29-1	-	-	TRBJ2-3	CSVRTRGTDTQYF	TGCAGCGTCCGTACAAGGGGAACAGATACGCAGTATTTT
TRBV10-3	-	-	TRBJ1-3	CAISEQRGSGNTIYF	TGTGCCATCAGTGAGCAAAGGGGCTCTGGAAACACCATATATTTT
TRBV19	-	TRBD2	TRBJ2-3	CASRNLAGVPDTQYF	TGTGCCAGTAGGAATCTAGCGGGGGTACCAGATACGCAGTATTTT
TRBV5-1	-	-	TRBJ1-2	CASRDTQGNYGYTF	TGCGCCAGCAGGGATACACAGGGAAACTATGGCTACACCTTC
TRBV5-1	-	-	TRBJ2-5	CATRHSQETQYF	TGCGCTACACGCCACAGTCAAGAGACCCAGTACTTC
TRBV6-1	-	-	TRBJ1-2	CASSENAEVFGYTF	TGTGCCAGCAGTGAAAATGCGGAAGTGTTCGGCTACACCTTC
TRBV28	-	TRBD2	TRBJ2-7	CASSSGTSGYEQYF	TGTGCCAGCAGTTCGGGGACTAGCGGATACGAGCAGTACTTC
TRBV6-1	-	-	TRBJ1-4	CASSDEQGWEKLFF	TGTGCCAGCAGTGATGAACAGGGTTGGGAAAAACTGTTTTTT
TRBV6-5	-	-	TRBJ2-7	CASSSVPGADEQYF	TGTGCCAGCAGTTCGGTACCAGGAGCGGACGAGCAGTACTTC
TRBV30	-	-	TRBJ2-7	CAWASGGYEQYF	TGTGCCTGGGCCTCCGGGGGCTACGAGCAGTACTTC
TRBV5-4	-	-	TRBJ1-1	CASSVDGNTEAFF	TGTGCCAGCAGCGTGGACGGGAACACTGAAGCTTTCTTT
TRBV5-1	-	-	TRBJ2-1	CASSLVAPSYNEQFF	TGCGCCAGCAGCTTGGTAGCGCCCTCCTACAATGAGCAGTTCTTC
TRBV6-5	once	-	TRBJ1-1	CASSFDTMNTEAFF	TGTGCCAGCAGTTTTGACACTATGAACACTGAAGCTTTCTTT
TRBV7-8	-	-	TRBJ2-7	CASSGPGFYEQYF	TGTGCCAGCAGCGGCCCGGGGTTCTACGAGCAGTACTTC
TRBV9	-	TRBD2	TRBJ2-3	CASSDGSSGGADTQYF	TGTGCCAGCAGCGACGGCTCTAGCGGGGGCGCAGATACGCAGTATTTT
TRBV4-3	-	-	TRBJ2-5	CASSQDRGIKYF	TGCGCCAGCAGCCAAGACCGGGGCATCAAGTACTTC
TRBV7-3	-	-	TRBJ1-1	CASSLALLNTEAFF	TGTGCCAGCAGCTTAGCGCTCTTGAACACTGAAGCTTTCTTT
TRBV7-9	-	-	TRBJ1-4	CASSFTGRQVNEKLFF	TGTGCCAGCAGCTTTACCGGAAGACAGGTCAATGAAAAACTGTTTTTT
TRBV5-1	-	TRBD1	TRBJ1-4	CASSPGTVGEKLFF	TGCGCCAGCAGCCCCGGGACAGTGGGTGAAAAACTGTTTTTT
TRBV15	-	-	TRBJ2-5	CATSREELRTVQETQYF	TGTGCCACCAGCAGAGAGGAACTAAGGACAGTTCAAGAGACCCAGTACTTC
TRBV10-3	-	-	TRBJ1-1	CAISDRGKGETEAFF	TGTGCCATCAGTGATCGGGGGAAGGGGGAGACTGAAGCTTTCTTT
TRBV30	-	-	TRBJ2-3	CAWSGTRPTDTQYF	TGTGCCTGGAGTGGGACTCGGCCCACAGATACGCAGTATTTT
TRBV7-9	-	TRBD2	TRBJ2-3	CASSFTAGLGVAGTDTQYF	TGTGCCAGCAGCTTCACCGCGGGACTAGGGGTGGCGGGCACAGATACGCAGTATTTT
TRBV19	-	-	TRBJ1-3	CASSFRDGPGNTIYF	TGTGCCAGTAGTTTCCGGGACGGACCTGGAAACACCATATATTTT
TRBV19	-	-	TRBJ2-6	CASSGRTSGANVLTF	TGTGCCAGTAGTGGCAGGACTTCTGGGGCCAACGTCCTGACTTTC
TRBV7-9	-	TRBD1	TRBJ1-1	CASTQPGTGVSEAFF	TGTGCCAGCACCCAACCCGGGACAGGGGTAAGTGAAGCTTTCTTT
TRBV9	few	-	TRBJ2-7	CASSGLSQGWSEQYF	TGTGCCAGCTCAGGGTTGAGTCAGGGTTGGAGCGAGCAGTACTTC
TRBV7-9	few	-	TRBJ2-6	CASSLRVSGANVLTF	TGTGCCAGCAGCTTAAGAGTCTCTGGGGCCAACGTCCTGACTTTC
TRBV29-1	-	-	TRBJ1-1	CSVELGAGNTEAFF	TGCAGCGTTGAATTGGGGGCGGGGAACACTGAAGCTTTCTTT
TRBV5-8	-	-	TRBJ1-1	CASSPMGPAIRAFF	TGTGCCAGCAGCCCCATGGGCCCGGCGATCAGGGCTTTCTTT